The 6 T cell receptor beta chains given below trace back to one sample, sequenced in a study of T cells expressing NK-cell markers. TCRdb re-called the 5' RACE reads; every CDR3 protein appears as one record, without DNA. Its listing shows about 390,000 distinct CDR3 sequences. The sequencing input was blood T cells: a sorted CD56 or NKG2C T cell subset, CD4+ or CD8+ T cells, or bulk PBMC T cells (not recorded which). Every receptor here comes from a woman aged 45-65 years in good health.

The chain employs TRBV2 and TRBJ2-7. Germline-derived CDR1 and CDR2 are SNHLY and FYNNEI. The CDR3 has 16 amino acids. The CDR3 sequence: CASSEAEQASSYEQYF.

This chain uses TRBV6-2 or TRBV6-3 with TRBJ1-4. This CDR3 spans 11 amino acids. The germline CDR1 and CDR2 sequences are MNHEY and SVGEGT. CDR3 sequence reads: CASSYSRKLFF.

The V and J genes are TRBV5-5 and TRBJ2-3. Per the germline V gene, CDR1 is SGHKS and CDR2 is YYEKEE (reference sequence). This CDR3 has 15 residues. CDR3: CASSLGVRITDTQYF.

The chain combines TRBV7-2 with TRBJ2-1; the TCRdb call, TRBD2, lacks DNA for checking. CDR3 size: 16 residues. The germline V gene encodes CDR1 SGHTA and CDR2 FQGNSA. Here the CDR3 reads CASSLVSSGRVNEQFF.

CDR3 protein: CASSSGGGQYF. The chain joins TRBV10-1 to TRBJ2-3; TCRdb selects TRBD2, and the lack of DNA leaves this call unchecked. The CDR3 totals 11 residues. Germline V lookup: CDR1 WNHNN, CDR2 SYGVQD (reference sequence).

This chain links TRBV5-6 with TRBJ2-4; TCRdb outputs TRBD1, but without DNA this stays unchecked. The CDR3 contains 16 residues. Germline-derived CDR1 and CDR2 are SGHDT and YYEEEE. Here the CDR3 reads CASSFFPGANLYIQYF.